Included here is one T cell receptor beta chain sequence, with context. The count of this clone is one. Its antigen is still unknown. Base quality data are lacking; no much larger clone is found one base away. The data are from a study of neoadjuvant anti-PD-1 for oral cavity cancer (dated by TCRdb to about 2021). For the study in its entirety: Patients mostly received three to four biweekly doses of nivolumab at 3 mg/kg before curative-intent surgical resection. Patients without progression received a fourth nivolumab dose around day 43 and underwent definitive surgical resection on days 50-56. There were approximately 12 patients in the parent correlative cohort, and the response rate was about 36%. Under RECIST 1.1, a patient counted as a responder if showing complete response, partial response or stable disease, and as a non-responder if showing progression.

For deep sequencing, PBMC libraries mostly used around 0.45 ug of input genomic DNA, with six replicates for each sample. TCRbeta libraries were prepared with the immunoSEQ hsTCRbeta kit according to the manufacturer's instructions. The finished libraries were brought together in one pool at roughly 2.7 nM, which was then read using an Illumina NovaSeq 6000 S4 flow cell. Turning to the authors' computational methods: The immunoSEQ Analyzer was used for raw data preprocessing and quality control. The analysis was restricted to productive rearrangements, with each unique CDR3 amino acid sequence defining a clonotype. Repertoire clonality was estimated as the Gini-Simpson index, computed with the R package tcR. Student's t test was used to compare Gini indices, and Pearson correlation was used to assess associations with tumor size change. TCRdb provides this immuneACCESS table in a form limited to in-frame rearrangements. Some clones are lacking; in checked studies, under half of them reflect an unresolved V gene, and why the rest are absent is not known. V and J calls and clone size are copied from that table; D and trimming were computed from the DNA. Here the sample has 75,000 or so clones; approximately 80% occur a single time. About 3.1% of the sample comes from the top ten.

The label giving this sample's time point can be read as: before neoadjuvant nivolumab. None of the patients had received prior systemic or radiation treatment, and all were newly diagnosed with stage II-IVA oral cavity squamous cell carcinoma. The cohort was composed of patients with HPV-negative, locally advanced oral cavity squamous cell carcinoma. Peripheral blood mononuclear cells were analyzed directly and were not maintained or expanded in culture. Samples were obtained from a longitudinal correlative study of a single-arm phase II trial of neoadjuvant nivolumab in oral cavity squamous cell carcinoma. Subject-matched pre- and post-treatment PBMCs and tumors from three responders and three non-responders were subjected to genomic DNA-based TCRbeta sequencing. Peripheral blood mononuclear cells were collected once before nivolumab treatment and again after treatment, at the time of surgery. The Maxwell RSC DNA from Cells kit was used to extract genomic DNA from PBMCs.

What the work shows at the level of the full study, not this receptor alone: Only three patients per response group were included in the TCR analyses, and larger cohorts for validation were called for by the authors. Higher pretreatment blood TCRbeta clonality and lower post-treatment tumor TCRbeta clonality were correlated with higher pretreatment blood Treg/Th17 ratios. After neoadjuvant nivolumab, T cell clonality (Gini index) in PBMCs was significantly higher in non-responders than in responders.

The material was PBMCs, obtained before nivolumab (anti-PD-1) treatment. This clonotype originated in a person between 40 and 79 years old with oral cavity squamous cell carcinoma.

CDR3 loop: CASSQQGTTYEQYF. Here is the DNA: TGTGCCAGCAGCCAACAGGGGACGACCTACGAGCAGTACTTC. The rearrangement combines TRBV5-6 with TRBJ2-7; 7 junctional bases match TRBD1. CDR1 and CDR2 are read off the germline V gene as SGHDT and YYEEEE. After removal of 4 bases from V and 2 bases from J, the junction retains 6 bases not matched to a gene. The CDR3 holds 14 amino acids from the cysteine to the phenylalanine. This entry keeps only the CDR3 DNA: 42 bases, framed from base 1.